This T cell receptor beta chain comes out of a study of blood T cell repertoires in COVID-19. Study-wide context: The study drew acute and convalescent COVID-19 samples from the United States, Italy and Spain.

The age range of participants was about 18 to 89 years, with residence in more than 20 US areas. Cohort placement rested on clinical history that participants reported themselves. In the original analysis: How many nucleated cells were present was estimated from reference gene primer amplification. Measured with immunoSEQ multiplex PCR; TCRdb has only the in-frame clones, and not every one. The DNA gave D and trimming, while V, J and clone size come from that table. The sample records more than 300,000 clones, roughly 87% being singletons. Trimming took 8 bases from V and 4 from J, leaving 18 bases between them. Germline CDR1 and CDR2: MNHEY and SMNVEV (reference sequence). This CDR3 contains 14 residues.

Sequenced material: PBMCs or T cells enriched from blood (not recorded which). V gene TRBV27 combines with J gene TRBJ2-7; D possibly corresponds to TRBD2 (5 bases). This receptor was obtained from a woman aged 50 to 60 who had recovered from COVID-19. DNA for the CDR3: TGTGCCAGCGCTCAGCCCGGGGTTTGGTACGAGCAGTACTTC. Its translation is CASAQPGVWYEQYF.